The 31 T cell receptor beta chains given below trace back to one sample, sequenced in a study of blood T cells in healthy people across ages. Then a second PCR, running roughly 7 to 11 cycles, was carried out with a sample-barcoded 5' primer and a J-beta primer mix. TCRdb reanalysed the 5' RACE reads using MiXCR and keeps one entry per CDR3 protein. Altogether about 1.5 million distinct CDR3 sequences are present, under 55% being singletons, with the ten largest covering around 4%. The sample taken for sequencing was blood. The receptors come from a woman aged 18-29 years in good health.

V and J are TRBV20-1 and TRBJ1-1, with D perhaps matching TRBD1 (5 bases). CDR1 DFQATT and CDR2 SNEGSKA come from the germline V gene (reference sequence). Between the trimmed V and J ends, which lost 6 bases and 5 bases, there was a span of 16 bases. The CDR3 is 13 residues long. CDR3 amino acids: CSAPLLGRTEAFF. CDR3 coding DNA: TGCAGTGCCCCTCTGTTGGGGCGAACTGAAGCTTTCTTT.

The table lists this clonotype with many counts. The rearrangement links TRBV7-2 to TRBJ2-1, with 7 nucleotides matching TRBD1. The CDR3 totals 15 residues. Losses at the gene ends were 5 bases for V and 1 base for J; bases not matched to a gene: 5. Per the germline V gene, CDR1 is SGHTA and CDR2 is FQGNSA. Here the CDR3 reads CASSPGTASYNEQFF. The CDR3 nucleotides read TGTGCCAGCAGCCCGGGGACAGCTTCCTACAATGAGCAGTTCTTC.

The chain recombines TRBV29-1 with TRBJ1-1; the D gene is possibly TRBD1 (5 bases). V lost 2 bases, J lost 3 bases, and 13 bases lay in between. CDR1 is SQVTM, CDR2 ANQGSEA, per germline. This CDR3 is built from 14 residues. CDR3 nucleotides: TGCAGCGTTGAACACAGGATGAAGGACACTGAAGCTTTCTTT. It encodes CSVEHRMKDTEAFF. Looking up the rest from reference TRBV29-1 and TRBJ1-1 gives the full variable domain: SAVISQKPSRDICQRGTSLTIQCQVDSQVTMMFWYRQQPGQSLTLIATANQGSEATYESGFVIDKFPISRPNLTFSTLTVSNMSPEDSSIYLCSVEHRMKDTEAFFGQGTRLTVV.

The chain joins TRBV6-2 or TRBV6-3 to TRBJ2-5; no firm D call. Trimming took 0 bases from V and 11 from J, leaving 10 bases between them. Germline CDR1 and CDR2: MNHEY and SVGEGT. This CDR3 spans 12 amino acids. The CDR3 nucleotides read TGTGCCAGCAGTTACTCAGACAATGAGCAGTACTTC. Its protein product is CASSYSDNEQYF.

The chain uses TRBV4-1 and TRBJ1-4; D uncertain. The germline V gene has CDR1 MGHRA and CDR2 YSYEKL. V was shortened by 1 base and J by 3 bases, with 6 bases between the two germline ends. There are 14 residues in the CDR3. For the CDR3, the DNA is TGCGCCAGCAGCCAAGGGGGTCCTAATGAAAAACTGTTTTTT. Its translation: CASSQGGPNEKLFF.

The gene calls are TRBV5-1 and TRBJ1-2, with D tentatively TRBD1 (5 bases). This CDR3 comprises 14 residues. CDR1 is SGHRS and CDR2 is YFSETQ in the germline V gene. The ends were cut back, 1 base at V and 6 bases at J, with 13 bases in the middle. In DNA form, the CDR3 reads TGCGCCAGCAGCTTGTTGCAGGGAAGGGATGGCTACACCTTC. It codes for CASSLLQGRDGYTF. Together with reference TRBV5-1 and TRBJ1-2, the CDR3 gives the full variable domain: KAGVTQTPRYLIKTRGQQVTLSCSPISGHRSVSWYQQTPGQGLQFLFEYFSETQRNKGNFPGRFSGRQFSNSRSEMNVSTLELGDSALYLCASSLLQGRDGYTFGSGTRLTVV.

The CDR3: CSASTDYSNQPQHF. The CDR3 coding sequence is TGCAGTGCAAGCACAGATTATAGCAATCAGCCCCAGCATTTT. The rearrangement joins TRBV20-1 to TRBJ1-5; D remains unclear. Trimming took 6 bases from V and 0 from J, leaving 12 bases between them. The germline CDR1 and CDR2 sequences are DFQATT and SNEGSKA (reference sequence). The CDR3 is 14 residues long.

In its sample, this clonotype was seen a few times. The V gene is TRBV29-1, the J gene TRBJ2-1; 10 nucleotides line up with TRBD2. CDR3 length: 13 residues. The germline gives CDR1 SQVTM, CDR2 ANQGSEA. V dropped 7 bases and J dropped 7; count of bases not matched to a gene: 7. CDR3 in amino acids: CSGSGRARNEQFF. For the CDR3, the DNA is TGCAGCGGGAGCGGGAGGGCTCGGAATGAGCAGTTCTTC.

There are a few counts of this clonotype. The genes are TRBV29-1 and TRBJ1-1; TRBD1 is a possible D gene (6 bases). This CDR3 region has 11 residues. V shed 6 bases and J shed 10 bases, with 15 bases lying between them. Germline CDR1 and CDR2: SQVTM and ANQGSEA. Written as DNA, the CDR3 is TGCAGCGTGGCCGGGACACGCAGAGCTTTCTTT. Its protein product is CSVAGTRRAFF.

This clonotype was observed a few times. The V and J genes are TRBV4-3 and TRBJ1-5; 9 bases agree with TRBD1. This CDR3 is 18 amino acids long. V trimming: 1 base; J trimming: 5 bases; junction bases outside the gene matches: 12. Germline lookup yields CDR1 LGHNA and CDR2 YSLEER. The CDR3 protein is CASSQVRDREGVDQPQHF. The CDR3 DNA sequence: TGCGCCAGCAGCCAAGTCCGGGACAGGGAGGGGGTCGATCAGCCCCAGCATTTT.

DNA of the CDR3: TGTGCCAGCAGTGCGCCGGGGGAAGAGACCCAGTACTTC. It encodes CASSAPGEETQYF. V usage is TRBV6-5 and J usage is TRBJ2-5, with D perhaps matching TRBD2 (6 bases). V gave up 5 bases and J gave up 3 bases, with 10 bases separating them. The CDR3 length is 13 residues. CDR1 MNHEY and CDR2 SVGAGI come from the germline V gene.

This clonotype was seen only a few times. This sequence joins TRBV4-3 and TRBJ2-7; TRBD2 matches 11 bases. Germline-derived CDR1 and CDR2 are LGHNA and YSLEER. This CDR3 is 17 amino acids long. Unmatched junction bases numbered 15, after V lost 5 bases and J lost 6 bases. CDR3 region: CASSIRLAGGTSGEQYF. The CDR3 region has the DNA TGCGCCAGCAGCATCCGATTAGCGGGAGGGACCTCCGGCGAGCAGTACTTC.

This chain joins TRBV12-3 or TRBV12-4 and TRBJ2-7; D ambiguous. The CDR3 consists of 12 residues. Trimming removed 6 bases at V and 6 bases at J, with 12 bases between. CDR3 nucleotides: TGTGCCAGCAGGCTTACGGACGGCGAGCAGTACTTC. Protein sequence: CASRLTDGEQYF.

This clonotype was picked up a small number of times. The chain recombines TRBV20-1 with TRBJ2-1; TRBD2 matches at 7 bases. The CDR3 has 15 residues. Per germline, CDR1 DFQATT and CDR2 SNEGSKA (reference sequence). V shed 6 bases, J shed 5 bases, and the junction held 13 bases outside the gene matches. CDR3 protein: CSARLGGELNNEQFF. Written as DNA, the CDR3 is TGCAGTGCCCGGTTGGGGGGGGAACTGAACAATGAGCAGTTCTTC.

On this clonotype itself: A much larger clone differs from this one at a single base, so this may be a read error. V usage is TRBV20-1 and J usage is TRBJ1-4; D is ambiguous. There are 12 residues in the CDR3. The V gene's germline CDR1 is DFQATT and CDR2 SNEGSKA (reference sequence). V was cut by 6 bases and J by 4 bases, with 9 bases left in between. The CDR3: CSAIHNNEKLFF. CDR3 DNA sequence: TGCAGTGCCATCCACAATAATGAAAAACTGTTTTTT.

This clonotype was detected only a few times. The CDR3 protein is CSARQRGSSYEQYF. CDR3 DNA: TGCAGTGCCAGACAGCGGGGGAGCTCCTACGAGCAGTACTTC. This rearrangement joins TRBV20-1 to TRBJ2-7; TRBD2 matches at 8 bases. Trimming cost V 6 bases and J 0 bases; bases outside gene matches: 7. This CDR3 is 14 amino acids long. Looked up from germline, CDR1 is DFQATT and CDR2 is SNEGSKA (reference sequence).

This sequence joins TRBV27 and TRBJ1-2, with TRBD1 matching 9 bases. The V and J ends lost 4 bases and 8 bases, in that order; junction bases with no gene match: 5. The CDR3 contains 13 residues. Germline CDR1 is MNHEY and CDR2 is SMNVEV (reference sequence). CDR3: CASSSQTGGGYTF. Written as DNA, the CDR3 is TGTGCCAGCAGTTCCCAAACAGGGGGCGGCTACACCTTC.

This clonotype was counted only a few times. V usage is TRBV6-2 or TRBV6-3 and J usage is TRBJ1-5; D is ambiguous. The V and J ends lost 2 bases and 1 base respectively, with 9 bases between them. The germline V gene has CDR1 MNHEY and CDR2 SVGEGT. The CDR3 covers 15 residues. The DNA for the CDR3 is TGTGCCAGCAGTTACGGCGGAATAAGCAATCAGCCCCAGCATTTT. It translates to CASSYGGISNQPQHF.

The genes are TRBV29-1 and TRBJ1-1, with TRBD1 as a possible D gene (6 bases). Germline CDR1 SQVTM, CDR2 ANQGSEA. The ends were cut back, 6 bases at V and 2 bases at J, with 13 bases in the middle. The CDR3 spans 13 residues. CDR3 region: CSVDRLYNTEAFF. DNA of the CDR3: TGCAGCGTAGACAGGCTTTATAACACTGAAGCTTTCTTT.

The chain uses TRBV20-1 and TRBJ2-5, with D unresolved. The CDR3 loop spans 15 amino acids. Per germline, CDR1 DFQATT and CDR2 SNEGSKA (reference sequence). V was pared by 1 base and J by 2 bases, with 14 bases between. CDR3 sequence: CSARGTGPGQETQYF. The DNA for the CDR3 is TGCAGTGCTAGAGGTACTGGACCCGGGCAAGAGACCCAGTACTTC.

The V gene is TRBV6-6, the J gene TRBJ1-5; maybe TRBD1 (6 bases). CDR3 length: 16 amino acids. CDR1 is MNHNY and CDR2 is SVGAGI in the germline V gene (reference sequence). V lost 6 bases, J lost 3 bases, and 18 bases lay in between. The CDR3 spells CASRSQGRVTNQPQHF. The CDR3 DNA is TGTGCCAGCAGATCCCAGGGGCGGGTGACCAATCAGCCCCAGCATTTT.

A note on this clonotype: The junction and the germline gene differ at one end; a read error may be behind it. The J gene is TRBJ1-5, the V gene TRBV15, with D uncertain. Per germline, CDR1 LNHNV and CDR2 YYDKDF (reference sequence). CDR3 length: 14 residues. DNA for the CDR3: TGTACCACCAGCCCGTTCCAGCCCTATCAACCCCAGCATTTT. It encodes CTTSPFQPYQPQHF.

This clonotype was picked up one time. The gene calls are TRBV20-1 and TRBJ2-1; 13 nucleotides align to TRBD2. V dropped 5 bases and J dropped 1; count of bases not matched to a gene: 5. This CDR3 region has 16 residues. Per germline, CDR1 DFQATT and CDR2 SNEGSKA (reference sequence). DNA for the CDR3: TGCAGTGCTTTGACTAGCGGGGGGCGGTCCTACAATGAGCAGTTCTTC. Encoded protein: CSALTSGGRSYNEQFF.

A few counts support this clonotype. The chain links TRBV19 to TRBJ1-2; no clear D gene. Trimming pared 1 base from V and 2 bases from J, leaving 14 bases between. Germline-derived CDR1 and CDR2 are LNHDA and SQIVND (reference sequence). CDR3 length: 16 residues. As DNA, the CDR3 is TGTGCCAGTAGTATAGCCCCGGTCAGTACGAACTATGGCTACACCTTC. As protein: CASSIAPVSTNYGYTF.

The rearrangement links TRBV15 to TRBJ2-7; 10 nucleotides align to TRBD1. The trim removed 1 base at V and 10 bases at J, leaving 25 bases unmatched. Germline V CDR1 and CDR2: LNHNV, YYDKDF (reference sequence). The CDR3 is made up of 20 amino acids. CDR3 bases: TGTGCCACCAGCAGAGGCCTGGACAGGGGGGACCTCGCATCCCCATTGCCCCAGTACTTC. Translation gives CATSRGLDRGDLASPLPQYF.

The chain carries TRBV10-3 and TRBJ1-2, with a weak D call TRBD1 (6 bases). V shed 0 bases and J shed 4 bases, with 9 bases lying between them. The germline gives CDR1 ENHRY, CDR2 SYGVKD. CDR3 length: 14 amino acids. The CDR3 bases are TGTGCCATCAGTGAGTCTGACAGGTTCTATGGCTACACCTTC. Translating gives CAISESDRFYGYTF.

This chain connects TRBV15 to TRBJ1-5; D uncertain. The CDR3 has 14 amino acids. V was cut by 8 bases and J by 3 bases, with 14 bases left in between. Germline CDR1 LNHNV, CDR2 YYDKDF (reference sequence). As DNA, the CDR3 is TGTGCCACCGACACAGCGAAACACAATCAGCCCCAGCATTTT. Translated: CATDTAKHNQPQHF.

Here the CDR3 DNA reads TGTGCCAGCAGTTATACGACAGTACAAGAGACCCAGTACTTC. Its translation is CASSYTTVQETQYF. This chain uses TRBV6-5 with TRBJ2-5; D is possibly TRBD1 (5 bases). This CDR3 has 14 residues. Trimming removed 3 bases at V and 2 bases at J, with 10 bases between. Per germline, CDR1 MNHEY and CDR2 SVGAGI.

This clonotype was detected a few times. V gene TRBV5-6 combines with J gene TRBJ1-1; D might be TRBD1 (5 bases). Germline V gene data show CDR1 as SGHDT and CDR2 as YYEEEE. Trimming took off 0 bases at V and 6 bases at J, with 9 bases between the two ends. This CDR3 region has 13 residues. For the CDR3, the DNA is TGTGCCAGCAGCTTGGGGGACGGACCTGAAGCTTTCTTT. This gives the protein CASSLGDGPEAFF.

This clonotype was detected only a few times. The V call is TRBV7-6, the J call TRBJ2-3, with D possibly matching TRBD2 (5 bases). Trimming left V 3 bases short and J 5 bases short, with 15 bases between. Germline V CDR1 and CDR2: SGHVS, FNYEAQ. The CDR3 extends over 15 amino acids. CDR3 sequence reads: CASSLHGNQIDTQYF. Here the CDR3 DNA reads TGTGCCAGCAGCTTGCACGGGAATCAGATAGATACGCAGTATTTT.

The CDR3 sequence: CASNGGGHTIYF. In DNA form, the CDR3 reads TGTGCCTCAAACGGCGGGGGACACACCATATATTTT. The chain links TRBV15 to TRBJ1-3, with D perhaps matching TRBD1 (5 bases). CDR3 length: 12 residues. CDR1 is LNHNV and CDR2 is YYDKDF in the germline V gene (reference sequence). The germline V and J ends were trimmed by 11 bases and 8 bases, with 16 bases remaining between them.